What follows are 10 T cell receptor beta chains derived from one specimen sequenced in a study of shared clonotypes between healthy human individuals. The table came from immunoSEQ multiplex PCR; TCRdb's copy has only in-frame clones and leaves some out. The sample includes 2,500,000 or so clones, 92% of them seen just once. Sequences were obtained from naive CD4+ T cells from PBMCs. Subset defined: CD45RA+ positively selected. The source is a young man in good health. Some clones in this sample may be carry-over from other donors' samples.

This chain joins TRBV18 and TRBJ2-1, with D unresolved. The V and J ends lost 1 base and 7 bases respectively, with 8 bases between them. There are 13 residues in the CDR3. Germline V gene sequence: CDR1 KGHSH, CDR2 LQKENI. CDR3 nucleotide sequence: TGTGCCAGCTCACCACAGTTAGAGAATGAGCAGTTCTTC. This translates into CASSPQLENEQFF.

V gene TRBV7-9 combines with J gene TRBJ2-5, with 7 bases lining up with TRBD2. V lost 6 bases and J lost 4; bases outside the gene matches: 11. Germline loops: CDR1 SEHNR, CDR2 FQNEAQ (reference sequence). This CDR3 is 15 amino acids long. The CDR3 DNA reads TGTGCCAGCAGTCCCTGGGCGGGAGTCGGAGAGACCCAGTACTTC. Protein product: CASSPWAGVGETQYF.

The rearrangement uses TRBV5-1 and TRBJ2-7; no reliable D call. Per the germline V gene, CDR1 is SGHRS and CDR2 is YFSETQ. The V and J ends lost 4 bases and 6 bases respectively, with 14 bases between them. The CDR3 contains 13 residues. CDR3 protein: CASSQTPPVEQYF. In nucleotides, the CDR3 is TGCGCCAGCAGCCAGACTCCGCCTGTCGAGCAGTACTTC.

This clone has just one count. The chain employs TRBV4-3 and TRBJ2-7, with 9 bases fitting TRBD2. Looked up from germline, CDR1 is LGHNA and CDR2 is YSLEER. This CDR3 contains 15 residues. J lost 2 bases, V lost 4 bases, and 6 bases had no gene match. The CDR3 reads CASSRNLAGAYEQYF. The CDR3 DNA reads as TGCGCCAGCAGCCGAAATTTAGCGGGGGCCTACGAGCAGTACTTC.

The chain links TRBV27 to TRBJ2-5; no definite D call. The germline V and J ends were trimmed by 4 bases and 3 bases, with 12 bases remaining between them. The length of the CDR3 is 14 residues. The germline gives CDR1 MNHEY, CDR2 SMNVEV (reference sequence). CDR3 amino acids: CASSYLDSKETQYF. The CDR3 bases are TGTGCCAGCAGTTATCTAGATTCCAAAGAGACCCAGTACTTC.

This clone was found a few times. J is TRBJ1-2 and V is TRBV6-6; D not resolved. Trimming removed 7 bases from V and 1 base from J, with 10 bases in between. The germline V gene encodes CDR1 MNHNY and CDR2 SVGAGI (reference sequence). This CDR3 region has 13 residues. Here the CDR3 DNA reads TGTGCCAGCAAGGCAGAGGGTAACTATGGCTACACCTTC. This codes for CASKAEGNYGYTF.

Details on this clone: A much larger clonotype is one base distant, so this may be a read error. J is TRBJ2-3 and V is TRBV5-4, with D unresolved. The CDR3 has 13 amino acids. Trimming took off 0 bases at V and 2 bases at J, with 4 bases between the two ends. CDR1 and CDR2 from the germline V gene are SGHNT and YYREEE (reference sequence). This CDR3 is CASSLDLTDTQYF. CDR3 sequence (DNA): TGTGCCAGCAGCTTGGACCTCACAGATACGCAGTATTTT.

This clone was counted once. The chain uses TRBV12-5 and TRBJ2-7; D gene uncertain. The CDR3 loop spans 10 amino acids. CDR1 and CDR2 from the germline V gene are LGHNT and FRNRAP. Trimming removed 7 bases at V and 7 bases at J, with 8 bases between. DNA for the CDR3: TGTGCTAGTGAGACGGGTGAGCAGTACTTC. Encoded protein: CASETGEQYF.

The chain links TRBV30 to TRBJ2-2, with D tentatively TRBD2 (6 bases). The germline CDR1 and CDR2 sequences are GTSNPN and SVGIG (reference sequence). This CDR3 contains 14 residues. V gave up 3 bases and J gave up 4 bases, with 12 bases separating them. This chain's CDR3 is CAWREGPGTGELFF. CDR3 coding DNA: TGTGCCTGGAGGGAGGGGCCAGGCACCGGGGAGCTGTTTTTT. The full variable domain, rest sourced from reference TRBV30 and TRBJ2-2, is SQTIHQWPATLVQPVGSPLSLECTVEGTSNPNLYWYRQAAGRGLQLLFYSVGIGQISSEVPQNLSASRPQDRQFILSSKKLLLSDSGFYLCAWREGPGTGELFFGEGSRLTVL.

This clone was detected a few times. The same CDR3 also results from other DNA sequences found in this sample. V and J are TRBV9 and TRBJ2-2; 7 bases line up with TRBD1. From germline, CDR1 is SGDLS and CDR2 YYNGEE. This CDR3 comprises 15 residues. Trimming removed 4 bases from V and 1 base from J; junction bases left unmatched: 4. As DNA, the CDR3 is TGTGCCAGCAGCCCCCGGACAGGGAACACCGGGGAGCTGTTTTTT. It translates to CASSPRTGNTGELFF.